This T cell receptor beta chain was recovered during a study of vaccination effects on CD4 cells after COVID-19 (dated by TCRdb to between 2021 and 2024). In terms of the full investigation: The ViraFEST assay stimulated PBMC with viral peptide pools and then used TCR sequencing to identify antigen-specific CD4+ T cell clonotypes by expansion. Each participant received two doses of an mRNA SARS-CoV-2 vaccine, either BNT162b2 or mRNA-1273. Pre-vaccine samples were collected from two convalescent patients 16 days and one week before the first dose, corresponding to 142 and 148 days after COVID-19 diagnosis. Each well held more than 1.5 million PBMC cultured in IMDM containing around 5.1% human AB serum, roughly 9.6 IU/ml IL-2 and gentamicin, along with about 9.3 ug/ml peptides. SARS-CoV-2 spike-specific CD4+ TCR repertoires from before and after mRNA vaccination were compared in COVID-19 convalescent patients and in infection-naive vaccine recipients. Altogether, roughly 10 COVID-19 convalescent patients and several SARS-CoV-2-naive healthy vaccine recipients made up the full study. Cultures from other donors in the study were sequenced using the Oncomine TCR Beta short-read assay on an Illumina iSeq 100. The investigation overall reported the following: Both infection-induced and vaccine-induced clones contracted markedly at late post-vaccination timepoints, which is consistent with waning T cell responses. Limitations of the study were the small number of convalescent patients and the absence of early post-infection timepoints. In convalescent patients, the post-vaccine spike-reactive repertoire consisted mainly of new vaccine-induced clones, largely distinct from infection-induced clones.

Counted from cysteine to phenylalanine, this CDR3 has 14 amino acids. The kept DNA is CDR3 alone, 42 bases in frame from the first base. From a lookup of the germline V gene, CDR1 and CDR2 are SGHRS and YFSETQ. The V end loses 0 bases and the J end loses 5 bases, and a stretch of 11 bases separates them. Points on this clone: Its antigen specificity is not known. There are no base qualities to consult, and no much larger clone falls within one base.

After about 10 days of culture, CD4+ T cells were isolated with the EasySep CD4+ T cell isolation kit. Convalescent patients had PCR-confirmed SARS-CoV-2 infection between March and December 2020, before Alpha, Beta and Delta variants emerged in the United States. Half of the culture medium was replaced with fresh IL-2-containing medium on days 3 and 7. Unless otherwise noted, each peptide stimulation condition was cultured in triplicate wells. PBMC were separated from whole blood using Ficoll-Paque Plus gradient centrifugation and were then either cryopreserved at -140C or used fresh. Genomic DNA was extracted from cultured CD4+ T cells with the QIAamp micro DNA kit. Library creation used the immunoSEQ multiplex PCR assay. DNA from the cultured, isolated CD4+ T cells was subjected to TCR beta CDR3 sequencing. Turning to the authors' computational methods: Non-productive TCR sequences were removed and reads were trimmed to the CDR3 region, keeping CDR3s of at least 7 amino acids. The MANAFEST web app was used to pick out antigen-specific clonotypes by comparing their expansion in peptide wells with that in reference cultures. For clones to be considered positive, expansion at FDR<0.05 versus reference and all other wells, an odds ratio above 5, and a frequency above 0.1% in two replicate wells were required. Clonotypes significantly expanded in SARS-CoV-2 spike wells and in at least one common cold coronavirus spike condition were defined as cross-reactive. Levenshtein distance calculated with the stringdist R package was used to assess CDR3 similarity, and unrooted trees were constructed with ape in R 3.6.1. TCRdb limited this immuneACCESS table to in-frame rearrangements with V and J called. A share of clones is missing; checked studies link under half to unresolved V genes, and the rest is unexplained. V and J calls and clone size are those listed in that table; D and trimming were worked out from the DNA. Across this sample there are approximately 47,000 clones, with 60% to 85% seen only once. The ten biggest clones cover 10% to 15% of the sample.

The V and J segments used are TRBV5-1 and TRBJ2-5; the D gene cannot be resolved reliably. The receptor was derived from a human donor who had a prior SARS-CoV-2 infection. The starting material was CD4+ T cells from PBMCs cultured without peptide, obtained before COVID-19 vaccination. Here the CDR3 is given as CASSLDPRPETQYF. The DNA sequence follows: TGCGCCAGCAGCTTGGACCCCCGCCCGGAGACCCAGTACTTC.